Listed below are T cell receptor beta chains from one sample, sequenced in a study of shared clonotypes between healthy human individuals. Profiled with immunoSEQ multiplex PCR; TCRdb holds only in-frame clones, not every one. Of a few hundred thousand clones listed, around two thirds are singletons. The sequenced sample consisted of memory CD4+ T cells sorted from blood. The receptor set was obtained from a man younger than 45 in good health. CDR3s include the opening cysteine and the closing phenylalanine or tryptophan. The D gene is left open where the match is weak. The size field is filled for only some rows; it gives once, few, many or a size class.

V gene,J gene,D gene,clone size,CDR3 protein,CDR3 DNA
TRBV4-1,TRBJ2-1,TRBD2,once,CASSQDGAGGPREQFF,TGCGCCAGCAGCCAAGATGGAGCGGGAGGGCCCCGGGAGCAGTTCTTC
TRBV7-8,TRBJ2-7,TRBD2,NA,CASSLGSGRSYEQYF,TGTGCCAGCAGCTTAGGGAGCGGGAGATCCTACGAGCAGTACTTC
TRBV7-8,TRBJ1-5,NA,few,CASSSGGVNQPQHF,TGTGCCAGCAGCTCAGGTGGGGTGAATCAGCCCCAGCATTTT
TRBV9,TRBJ1-4,NA,few,CASSASGNEKLFF,TGTGCCAGCAGCGCTAGCGGGAATGAAAAACTGTTTTTT
TRBV7-3,TRBJ1-2,NA,few,CASSLGRGDGYTF,TGTGCCAGCAGCTTAGGCAGGGGAGATGGCTACACCTTC
TRBV14,TRBJ2-4,NA,once,CASSSPPGRLYF,TGTGCCAGCAGTTCTCCCCCGGGGAGGTTGTACTTC
TRBV7-6,TRBJ2-5,TRBD2,few,CASRRGLARWGETQYF,TGTGCCAGCAGACGGGGACTAGCGCGATGGGGAGAGACCCAGTACTTC
TRBV7-9,TRBJ2-1,NA,few,CASSLMTGDNEQFF,TGTGCCAGCAGCTTAATGACAGGTGACAATGAGCAGTTCTTC
TRBV28,TRBJ1-3,NA,NA,CASSFRNTIYF,TGTGCCAGCAGTTTCAGGAACACCATATATTTT
TRBV9,TRBJ2-7,NA,NA,CASSTRSGFEQYF,TGTGCCAGCAGCACCCGAAGTGGTTTTGAGCAGTACTTC
TRBV28,TRBJ1-1,NA,NA,CASSFRREAFF,TGTGCCAGCAGTTTTCGCCGAGAAGCTTTCTTT
TRBV15,TRBJ2-7,NA,NA,CATSRDLTDYEQYF,TGTGCCACCAGCAGAGATCTCACAGATTACGAGCAGTACTTC
TRBV7-2,TRBJ2-1,TRBD2,NA,CASSFSGLAGGEQFF,TGTGCCAGCAGCTTCTCGGGACTAGCGGGAGGGGAGCAGTTCTTC
TRBV4-1,TRBJ2-7,NA,NA,CASSPFGGPYEQYF,TGCGCCAGCAGCCCCTTCGGGGGGCCCTACGAGCAGTACTTC
TRBV10-1,TRBJ2-1,TRBD1,NA,CASSDPTGVFGNEQFF,TGCGCCAGCAGTGATCCGACAGGGGTTTTTGGGAATGAGCAGTTCTTC
TRBV29-1,TRBJ2-3,NA,few,CSVESFQEWGDTQYF,TGCAGCGTTGAAAGTTTCCAGGAGTGGGGGGATACGCAGTATTTT
TRBV10-1,TRBJ1-2,NA,NA,CASSFLLIAKDLWLTF,TGCGCCAGCAGTTTCCTATTAATCGCGAAAGACCTATGGCTCACCTTC
TRBV28,TRBJ1-4,NA,NA,CASSSWLAGAGEKLFF,TGTGCCAGCAGTTCTTGGTTGGCAGGGGCGGGCGAAAAACTGTTTTTT
TRBV7-9,TRBJ2-5,TRBD2,few,CASTLRGGQETQYF,TGTGCCAGCACCCTTCGGGGGGGGCAAGAGACCCAGTACTTC
TRBV19,TRBJ2-7,NA,NA,CASSRDTGTLDEQYF,TGTGCCAGTAGCCGGGACACCGGGACACTTGACGAGCAGTACTTC
TRBV5-1,TRBJ2-1,TRBD1,few,CASSFRAQGASSYNEQFF,TGCGCCAGCAGCTTCCGCGCTCAGGGGGCTAGCTCCTACAATGAGCAGTTCTTC
TRBV7-9,TRBJ2-7,TRBD1,NA,CASSRMGTGALLVEQYF,TGTGCCAGCAGCCGAATGGGGACAGGGGCCCTTTTGGTCGAGCAGTACTTC
TRBV14,TRBJ2-5,NA,once,CASSGLSGQETQYF,TGTGCCAGCAGCGGTTTAAGCGGCCAAGAGACCCAGTACTTC
TRBV5-4,TRBJ2-7,NA,NA,CASRQNPRDEQYF,TGTGCCAGCAGACAAAACCCTAGGGACGAGCAGTACTTC
TRBV29-1,TRBJ2-6,TRBD1,NA,CSPGQGISGANVLTF,TGCAGCCCGGGACAGGGTATTTCTGGGGCCAACGTCCTGACTTTC
TRBV9,TRBJ2-3,NA,NA,CASSVTGPTDTQYF,TGTGCCAGCAGCGTTACCGGTCCCACAGATACGCAGTATTTT
TRBV28,TRBJ1-5,NA,NA,CASTRGRGGNQPQHF,TGTGCCAGCACCCGAGGGAGGGGCGGCAATCAGCCCCAGCATTTT
TRBV27,TRBJ2-6,TRBD2,NA,CASSPRGAGANVLTF,TGTGCCAGCAGTCCACGGGGGGCTGGGGCCAACGTCCTGACTTTC
TRBV7-3,TRBJ1-2,NA,NA,CASSLTGGYGYTF,TGTGCCAGCAGCTTAACGGGTGGCTATGGCTACACCTTC
TRBV19,TRBJ2-7,TRBD1,NA,CASSTLPGQGSEQYF,TGTGCCAGTAGTACCCTCCCGGGACAGGGTTCTGAGCAGTACTTC
TRBV6-1,TRBJ2-5,NA,NA,CASSGGRTPLVQETQYF,TGTGCCAGCAGTGGTGGAAGGACTCCCTTGGTCCAAGAGACCCAGTACTTC
TRBV6-6,TRBJ1-5,NA,NA,CAIGPTVNQPQHF,TGTGCAATCGGCCCGACAGTGAATCAGCCCCAGCATTTT
TRBV5-6,TRBJ1-1,TRBD1,NA,CASSTGTDFMNTEAFF,TGTGCCAGCAGCACAGGGACAGATTTCATGAACACTGAAGCTTTCTTT
TRBV27,TRBJ2-3,NA,NA,CASSLSGRGALDTQYF,TGTGCCAGCAGTTTATCGGGGCGAGGGGCTCTGGATACGCAGTATTTT
TRBV2,TRBJ2-5,NA,NA,CASGGLVHGETQYF,TGTGCCAGCGGGGGGCTGGTGCACGGGGAGACCCAGTACTTC
TRBV15,TRBJ2-5,TRBD2,NA,CATSRGGTSGRQETQYF,TGTGCCACCAGCAGAGGGGGGACTAGCGGGCGCCAAGAGACCCAGTACTTC
TRBV20-1,TRBJ1-1,NA,NA,CSARHLTEAFF,TGCAGTGCTAGACACCTCACTGAAGCTTTCTTT
TRBV2,TRBJ1-4,NA,once,CASSSPRLSDEKLFF,TGTGCCAGCAGCTCTCCTAGGCTGTCGGATGAAAAACTGTTTTTT
TRBV14,TRBJ2-3,NA,NA,CASSQDLVALTDTQYF,TGTGCCAGCAGCCAAGACTTGGTAGCCTTGACAGATACGCAGTATTTT
TRBV7-2,TRBJ2-1,NA,NA,CASSLISNEQFF,TGTGCCAGCAGCTTAATTTCCAATGAGCAGTTCTTC
TRBV18,TRBJ2-1,TRBD2,NA,CASSPPPASGVSYNEQFF,TGTGCCAGCTCACCACCTCCGGCTAGCGGAGTTTCCTACAATGAGCAGTTCTTC
TRBV7-9,TRBJ1-5,TRBD1,NA,CASSIAGTGDQPQHF,TGTGCCAGCAGCATAGCCGGGACAGGGGATCAGCCCCAGCATTTT
TRBV4-2,TRBJ1-5,TRBD1,NA,CASSQTGGNQPQHF,TGTGCCAGCAGCCAAACAGGGGGCAATCAGCCCCAGCATTTT